This TCR beta chain was obtained from a study of beta chain features in type 1 diabetes. General study points: Sequencing the cDNA could make cells with high TCR expression show up more than they should. Individuals with type 1 diabetes displayed fewer insertions and more deletions at VDJ junctions. Shortening of TCRB CDR3s, moderate but significant, appeared in all four CD4+ subsets of Type 1 diabetes patients. For patients, the naive, central memory and Treg TCRB repertoires appeared more alike than for healthy donors.

As concerns this clone: No antigen is known for it.

Trimming took 4 bases from V and 2 from J, leaving 10 bases between them. The germline V gene encodes CDR1 SGDLS and CDR2 YYNGEE. The CDR3 length is 13 residues. TCRB transcripts that were expressed got sequenced, as all of the isolated RNA had been reverse transcribed. Sequencing was performed with immunoSEQ multiplex PCR; in TCRdb, only in-frame clones are kept and a portion is missing. The data contain around 430,000 clones, roughly 31% of them seen just once; the ten biggest clones take up around 0.065%. The chain couples TRBV9 to TRBJ2-7, with unresolved D. This TCR was recovered from a man in his late teens or twenties in good health. The specimen was naive CD4+ T cells from blood. CDR3 nucleotide sequence: TGTGCCAGCAGCCCTCGACAAGCCTACGAGCAGTACTTC. Translated, it gives CASSPRQAYEQYF.